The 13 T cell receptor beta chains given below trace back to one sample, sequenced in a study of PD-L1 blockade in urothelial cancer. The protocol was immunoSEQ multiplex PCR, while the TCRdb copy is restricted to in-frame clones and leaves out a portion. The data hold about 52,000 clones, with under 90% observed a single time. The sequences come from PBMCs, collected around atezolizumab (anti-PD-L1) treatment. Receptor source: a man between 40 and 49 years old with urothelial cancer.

The DNA of the CDR3 is TGTGCCAGCAGCCAAGATTTTCCAGCGAAGTTCTTC. Its protein is CASSQDFPAKFF. The rearrangement links TRBV14 to TRBJ2-1; D not certain. Germline assignment: CDR1 SGHDN and CDR2 FVKESK. The CDR3 is 12 residues long. Trimming stripped 0 bases from V and 14 bases from J, with 11 bases between.

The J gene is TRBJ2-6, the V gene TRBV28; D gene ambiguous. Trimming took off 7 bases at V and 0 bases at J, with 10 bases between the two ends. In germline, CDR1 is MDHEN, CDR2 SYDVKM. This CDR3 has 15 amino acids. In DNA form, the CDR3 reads TGTGCCAGCACCCCGGTCGGCTCTGGGGCCAACGTCCTGACTTTC. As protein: CASTPVGSGANVLTF.

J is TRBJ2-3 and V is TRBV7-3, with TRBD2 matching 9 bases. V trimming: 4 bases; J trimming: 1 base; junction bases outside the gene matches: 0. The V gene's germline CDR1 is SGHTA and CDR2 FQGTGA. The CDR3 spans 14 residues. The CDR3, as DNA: TGTGCCAGCAGCTGGACTAGCGGCACAGATACGCAGTATTTT. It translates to CASSWTSGTDTQYF.

The CDR3 spells CASRTGTSGIREQYF. The CDR3 coding sequence is TGTGCCAGCAGAACCGGGACTAGCGGGATCCGCGAGCAGTACTTC. The chain uses TRBV6-5 and TRBJ2-7, with 13 positions matching TRBD2. V dropped 6 bases and J dropped 6; count of bases not matched to a gene: 8. The V gene's germline CDR1 is MNHEY and CDR2 SVGAGI. This CDR3 is built from 15 residues.

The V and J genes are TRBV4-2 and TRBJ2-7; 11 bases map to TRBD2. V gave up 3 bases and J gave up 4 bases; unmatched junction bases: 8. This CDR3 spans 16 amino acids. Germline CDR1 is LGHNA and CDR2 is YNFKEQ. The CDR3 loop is CASSQLGLAGPYEQYF. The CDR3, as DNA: TGTGCCAGCAGCCAGCTAGGACTAGCGGGTCCTTACGAGCAGTACTTC.

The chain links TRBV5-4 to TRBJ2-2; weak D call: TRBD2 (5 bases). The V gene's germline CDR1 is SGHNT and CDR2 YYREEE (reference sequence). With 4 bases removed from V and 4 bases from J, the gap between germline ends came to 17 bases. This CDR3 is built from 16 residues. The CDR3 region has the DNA TGTGCCAGCAGCCCTCAGATTAATCGGGGCACCGGGGAGCTGTTTTTT. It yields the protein CASSPQINRGTGELFF.

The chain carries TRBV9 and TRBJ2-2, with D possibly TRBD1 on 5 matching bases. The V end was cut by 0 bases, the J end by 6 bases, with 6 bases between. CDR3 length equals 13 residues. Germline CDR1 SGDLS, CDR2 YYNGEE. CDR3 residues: CASSVEGAGELFF. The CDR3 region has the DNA TGTGCCAGCAGCGTAGAAGGGGCCGGGGAGCTGTTTTTT.

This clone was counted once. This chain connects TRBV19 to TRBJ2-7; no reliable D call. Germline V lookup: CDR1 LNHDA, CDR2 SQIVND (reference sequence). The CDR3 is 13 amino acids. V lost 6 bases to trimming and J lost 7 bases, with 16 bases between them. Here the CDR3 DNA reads TGTGCCAGTAGCCTGAAGCCTCTGAGGGAGCAGTACTTC. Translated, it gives CASSLKPLREQYF.

Here the CDR3 reads CASSYRLASGETQYF. The CDR3 DNA reads as TGTGCCAGCAGTTACCGACTAGCAAGCGGGGAGACCCAGTACTTC. This chain joins TRBV2 and TRBJ2-5, with TRBD2 matching 7 bases. J gave up 5 bases and V 5 bases, and 11 bases lay outside the gene matches. This CDR3 spans 15 amino acids. In germline, CDR1 is SNHLY, CDR2 FYNNEI.

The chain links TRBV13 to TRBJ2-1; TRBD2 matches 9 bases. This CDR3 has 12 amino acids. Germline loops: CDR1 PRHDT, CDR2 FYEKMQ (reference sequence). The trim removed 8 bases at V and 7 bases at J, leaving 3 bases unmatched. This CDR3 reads CASGAGGNEQFF. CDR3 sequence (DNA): TGTGCCAGCGGAGCGGGAGGAAATGAGCAGTTCTTC.

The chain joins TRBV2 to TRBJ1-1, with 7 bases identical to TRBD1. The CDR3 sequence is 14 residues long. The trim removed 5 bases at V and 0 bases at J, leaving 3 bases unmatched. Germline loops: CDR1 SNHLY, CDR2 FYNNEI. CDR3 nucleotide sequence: TGTGCCAGCAGTACAGGGGATGTGAACACTGAAGCTTTCTTT. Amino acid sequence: CASSTGDVNTEAFF.

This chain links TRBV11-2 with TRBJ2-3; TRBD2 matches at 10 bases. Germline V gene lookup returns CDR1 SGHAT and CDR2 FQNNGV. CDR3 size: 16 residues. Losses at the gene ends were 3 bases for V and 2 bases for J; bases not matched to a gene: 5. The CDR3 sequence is CASSFFGLADTDTQYF. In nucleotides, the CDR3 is TGTGCCAGCAGCTTCTTTGGACTAGCGGACACAGATACGCAGTATTTT.

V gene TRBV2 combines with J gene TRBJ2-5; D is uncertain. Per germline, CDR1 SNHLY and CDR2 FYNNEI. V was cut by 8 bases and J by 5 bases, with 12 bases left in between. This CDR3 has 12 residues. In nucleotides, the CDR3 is TGTGCCAGCTGGGCTATCATTGAGACCCAGTACTTC. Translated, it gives CASWAIIETQYF.